Reported below is one T cell receptor beta chain. These data come from a study of blood T cell repertoires in COVID-19. CDR1 is MDHEN, CDR2 SYDVKM, per germline. The CDR3 has 16 amino acids. V shed 3 bases and J shed 0 bases, with 12 bases lying between them. Method: immunoSEQ multiplex PCR; TCRdb's copy keeps in-frame clones and lacks some. The data show about 180,000 clones, with 84% seen just once and roughly 6.8% held by the top ten. The rearrangement uses TRBV28 and TRBJ1-5; possibly TRBD1 for D (5 bases). The specimen sequenced was peripheral blood. The receptor comes from a human donor in a cohort sampled during active COVID-19. CDR3 in amino acids: CASSFGGIHSNQPQHF. Here the CDR3 DNA reads TGTGCCAGCAGTTTTGGGGGGATCCATAGCAATCAGCCCCAGCATTTT.